These 26 T cell receptor beta chains originate from one sample sequenced in a study of shared clonotypes between healthy human individuals. The repertoire was sequenced with immunoSEQ multiplex PCR; TCRdb's copy has only in-frame clones and lacks some. Seen here are some 1,600,000 clones, under 99% observed once, and the top ten hold about 0.42%. Specimen: naive CD4+ T cells sorted from blood. The subset is: CD45RA+ positively selected. These TCRs come from a man aged 25-40 years in good health.

The chain carries TRBV4-2 and TRBJ1-3; tentatively, D is TRBD1 (5 bases). Germline CDR1 LGHNA, CDR2 YNFKEQ. The germline V and J ends were trimmed by 2 bases and 0 bases, with 8 bases remaining between them. The CDR3 consists of 15 residues. The CDR3 sequence is CASSQTRASGNTIYF. The CDR3 nucleotides read TGTGCCAGCAGCCAAACCAGGGCCTCTGGAAACACCATATATTTT.

The rearrangement joins TRBV11-2 to TRBJ2-7, with TRBD1 matching 10 bases. V gave up 4 bases and J gave up 3 bases; unmatched junction bases: 6. This CDR3 region has 15 residues. CDR1 SGHAT and CDR2 FQNNGV come from the germline V gene. The CDR3 DNA is TGTGCCAGCAGCTCCCCGGGACAGGGGAACTACGAGCAGTACTTC. This sequence encodes CASSSPGQGNYEQYF. Variable domain in full (rest from reference TRBV11-2 and TRBJ2-7): EAGVAQSPRYKIIEKRQSVAFWCNPISGHATLYWYQQILGQGPKLLIQFQNNGVVDDSQLPKDRFSAERLKGVDSTLKIQPAKLEDSAVYLCASSSPGQGNYEQYFGPGTRLTVT.

V gene TRBV10-3 combines with J gene TRBJ1-3; D is undetermined. CDR1 ENHRY and CDR2 SYGVKD come from the germline V gene. Trimming took 11 bases from V and 2 from J, leaving 13 bases between them. The length of the CDR3 is 13 residues. CDR3 region: CAQMAETGNTIYF. The CDR3 nucleotides read TGTGCCCAAATGGCGGAAACTGGAAACACCATATATTTT.

V is TRBV6-1 and J is TRBJ1-5; no clear D gene. Trimming stripped 5 bases from V and 0 bases from J, with 5 bases between. Per the germline V gene, CDR1 is MNHNS and CDR2 is SASEGT. The CDR3 has 13 amino acids. CDR3 sequence (DNA): TGTGCCAGCAGTATACTTAGCAATCAGCCCCAGCATTTT. Translated, it gives CASSILSNQPQHF.

The CDR3 DNA reads as TGCGCCAGCAGCCAAGTGGGACACGGCACTGAAGCTTTCTTT. The encoded protein is CASSQVGHGTEAFF. The chain uses TRBV4-3 and TRBJ1-1, with a possible D match to TRBD1 (6 bases). Trimming took 1 base from V and 4 from J, leaving 10 bases between them. CDR3 length: 14 residues. Germline V CDR1 and CDR2: LGHNA, YSLEER.

V gene TRBV30 combines with J gene TRBJ1-5; 8 bases are shared with TRBD1. Trimming at V came to 3 bases and at J to 4 bases, leaving 8 bases not matched to a gene. Germline assignment: CDR1 GTSNPN and CDR2 SVGIG (reference sequence). This CDR3 region has 15 residues. CDR3 nucleotide sequence: TGTGCCTGGAGAGGCCAGGGGGCGCGGAATCAGCCCCAGCATTTT. Translating gives CAWRGQGARNQPQHF.

This clone occurred once. V gene TRBV5-4 combines with J gene TRBJ2-3; D possibly corresponds to TRBD2 (6 bases). From germline, CDR1 is SGHNT and CDR2 YYREEE (reference sequence). The CDR3 length is 16 residues. V lost 3 bases and J 4 bases, leaving 18 bases between the germline ends. Here the CDR3 DNA reads TGTGCCAGCAGCTCCTCCCGGGAGAGAAGTGCAGATACGCAGTATTTT. This encodes CASSSSRERSADTQYF.

The chain links TRBV5-4 to TRBJ2-5; no clear D gene. The CDR3 spans 13 residues. CDR1 and CDR2 from the germline V gene are SGHNT and YYREEE (reference sequence). Trimming took off 3 bases at V and 0 bases at J, with 6 bases between the two ends. This chain's CDR3 is CASSSAYQETQYF. CDR3 in DNA: TGTGCCAGCAGCTCTGCGTACCAAGAGACCCAGTACTTC.

The chain combines TRBV6-5 with TRBJ2-5; perhaps TRBD2 as D (6 bases). Germline-derived CDR1 and CDR2 are MNHEY and SVGAGI. This CDR3 comprises 14 residues. Trimming removed 0 bases at V and 4 bases at J, with 9 bases between. The CDR3 DNA reads as TGTGCCAGCAGTTACTCCGAACTAGCAGAGACCCAGTACTTC. Translating it yields CASSYSELAETQYF.

This chain links TRBV5-1 with TRBJ2-7, with D maybe TRBD2 (5 bases). The V gene lost 0 bases and the J gene lost 3 bases, with 16 bases spanning the gap. Germline V gene lookup returns CDR1 SGHRS and CDR2 YFSETQ. This CDR3 region has 16 residues. In DNA form, the CDR3 reads TGCGCCAGCAGCTTGGTGGGGAGCCCACCCGTCTACGAGCAGTACTTC. This encodes CASSLVGSPPVYEQYF.

The V call is TRBV18, the J call TRBJ1-1; unclear D gene. The CDR3 totals 13 residues. The V gene lost 4 bases and the J gene lost 1 base, with 7 bases spanning the gap. The V gene's germline CDR1 is KGHSH and CDR2 LQKENI. The CDR3 DNA is TGTGCCAGCTCACAGACAAAGAACACTGAAGCTTTCTTT. This codes for CASSQTKNTEAFF.

The rearrangement links TRBV6-1 to TRBJ1-1; D uncertain. V dropped 5 bases and J dropped 1 base, with 11 bases sitting between them. CDR1 and CDR2 from the germline V gene are MNHNS and SASEGT. The CDR3 consists of 14 residues. CDR3 sequence reads: CASSFRTGNTEAFF. CDR3 nucleotides: TGTGCCAGCAGTTTTCGGACCGGGAACACTGAAGCTTTCTTT.

This chain uses TRBV10-3 with TRBJ2-7; TRBD1 might be the D (5 bases). CDR1 and CDR2 from the germline V gene are ENHRY and SYGVKD. The CDR3 contains 17 residues. Trimming removed 5 bases from V and 2 bases from J, with 22 bases in between. The CDR3 DNA follows: TGTGCCATCAGTCCTGCCGCAGGGAACTCGTGGACCTACGAGCAGTACTTC. It encodes CAISPAAGNSWTYEQYF.

Points on this clone: The same CDR3 arises from other DNA sequences in this sample as well. The genes are TRBV6-5 and TRBJ2-7, with TRBD1 identical over 8 bases. After removal of 6 bases from V and 3 bases from J, the junction contained 7 bases not matched to a gene. CDR1 is MNHEY and CDR2 is SVGAGI in the germline V gene. This CDR3 contains 14 residues. The CDR3 coding sequence is TGTGCCAGCAGAACCGGGACAGGCCTCTACGAGCAGTACTTC. Translating gives CASRTGTGLYEQYF.

The CDR3 DNA reads TGCGCCAGCAGGACAGGGGTTGATACGCAGTATTTT. Translated: CASRTGVDTQYF. The chain recombines TRBV10-2 with TRBJ2-3; TRBD1 agrees at 8 bases. Germline V gene lookup returns CDR1 WSHSY and CDR2 SAAADI. V was clipped by 6 bases and J by 6 bases; unmatched bases: 2. CDR3 size: 12 residues.

Comment on this clone: Other DNA sequences in the same sample also yield this CDR3. The chain links TRBV19 to TRBJ1-5; D call uncertain. V lost 0 bases and J 7 bases, leaving 10 bases between the germline ends. Germline values: CDR1 LNHDA, CDR2 SQIVND (reference sequence). This CDR3 contains 14 residues. Here the CDR3 DNA reads TGTGCCAGTAGTATAGAGGGTCTTGGGCAGCCCCAGCATTTT. The encoded protein is CASSIEGLGQPQHF.

This chain connects TRBV2 to TRBJ2-1; either TRBD1 or TRBD2 may fit D (5 bases each). The germline V gene has CDR1 SNHLY and CDR2 FYNNEI. V was cut by 5 bases and J by 7 bases, with 15 bases left in between. The CDR3 is 14 residues long. CDR3 residues: CASSWTGTRNEQFF. CDR3 DNA: TGTGCCAGCAGTTGGACCGGGACGCGAAATGAGCAGTTCTTC.

Details on this clone: This sample also contains other DNA sequences that code for the same CDR3. The V gene is TRBV15, the J gene TRBJ2-1; D may be TRBD1 (6 bases). The germline V gene has CDR1 LNHNV and CDR2 YYDKDF (reference sequence). Trimming left V 0 bases short and J 0 bases short, with 9 bases between. The CDR3 totals 16 residues. CDR3 loop: CATSRDRGSSYNEQFF. In nucleotides, the CDR3 is TGTGCCACCAGCAGAGACAGGGGTAGCTCCTACAATGAGCAGTTCTTC.

The rearrangement uses TRBV15 and TRBJ2-7; tentatively, D is TRBD2 (5 bases). CDR1 and CDR2 from the germline V gene are LNHNV and YYDKDF (reference sequence). V was cut by 0 bases and J by 0 bases, with 9 bases left in between. The CDR3 totals 15 residues. The CDR3 is CATSRDHGLSYEQYF. The CDR3 region has the DNA TGTGCCACCAGCAGAGACCACGGACTCTCCTACGAGCAGTACTTC.

The chain recombines TRBV28 with TRBJ1-5; D possibly corresponds to TRBD1 (6 bases). The germline CDR1 and CDR2 sequences are MDHEN and SYDVKM. This CDR3 has 15 amino acids. The ends were cut back, 5 bases at V and 6 bases at J, with 17 bases in the middle. CDR3 DNA: TGTGCCAGCAGTCGACAGGCGCGAGGTGGTCAGCCCCAGCATTTT. Its protein product is CASSRQARGGQPQHF.

This clone appeared once. The chain links TRBV12-5 to TRBJ2-1; the D gene is possibly TRBD2 (6 bases). Trimming took 0 bases from V and 3 from J, leaving 12 bases between them. In germline, CDR1 is LGHNT, CDR2 FRNRAP. The CDR3 loop spans 16 amino acids. CDR3: CASGLVSGRSYNEQFF. The DNA for the CDR3 is TGTGCTAGTGGTTTGGTCTCGGGGAGGAGCTACAATGAGCAGTTCTTC.

This sequence joins TRBV5-6 and TRBJ2-7; D gene unclear. Deletions cut 4 bases from V and 0 bases from J, with 14 bases between. Germline V gene lookup returns CDR1 SGHDT and CDR2 YYEEEE. This CDR3 spans 15 amino acids. CDR3 residues: CASSRLVAVSYEQYF. CDR3 DNA sequence: TGTGCCAGCAGCCGGCTGGTGGCCGTCTCCTACGAGCAGTACTTC.

This clone is a singleton in its sample. V and J are TRBV18 and TRBJ1-3; D gene uncertain. CDR3 size: 17 residues. Trimming pared 1 base from V and 0 bases from J, leaving 13 bases between. The germline CDR1 and CDR2 sequences are KGHSH and LQKENI. The CDR3 spells CASSPRAGSSSGNTIYF. In DNA, the CDR3 is TGTGCCAGCTCACCACGGGCGGGGTCGAGCTCTGGAAACACCATATATTTT.

V is TRBV20-1 and J is TRBJ1-2; D call uncertain. The CDR3 is 11 amino acids. Germline lookup yields CDR1 DFQATT and CDR2 SNEGSKA (reference sequence). V was cut by 6 bases and J by 4 bases, with 9 bases left in between. CDR3 nucleotide sequence: TGCAGTGCCAGGAGCCTCTATGGCTACACCTTC. Its protein is CSARSLYGYTF.

This clone was seen just once. A much more abundant neighbour one base away suggests this may be a read error. The chain uses TRBV5-1 and TRBJ2-7; no clear D. V was shortened by 4 bases and J by 5 bases, with 16 bases between the two germline ends. The CDR3 contains 14 residues. CDR1 SGHRS and CDR2 YFSETQ come from the germline V gene. The DNA of the CDR3 is TGCGCCAGCAGCCCATTTTGGCTTTTGGACGAGCAGTACTTC. Its protein product is CASSPFWLLDEQYF. The entire variable domain, with the rest obtained from reference TRBV5-1 and TRBJ2-7, is as follows: KAGVTQTPRYLIKTRGQQVTLSCSPISGHRSVSWYQQTPGQGLQFLFEYFSETQRNKGNFPGRFSGRQFSNSRSEMNVSTLELGDSALYLCASSPFWLLDEQYFGPGTRLTVT.

The rearrangement links TRBV28 to TRBJ2-7, with D possibly TRBD2 on 6 matching bases. Trimming stripped 2 bases from V and 2 bases from J, with 19 bases between. Per the germline V gene, CDR1 is MDHEN and CDR2 is SYDVKM. The CDR3 is 17 amino acids. The CDR3, as DNA: TGTGCCAGCAGTTTACCCAAGGGCACTAGCCGAACCTACGAGCAGTACTTC. Translation gives CASSLPKGTSRTYEQYF.